Listed below are T cell receptor beta chains from one sample, sequenced in a study of graft-versus-host responses after intestinal transplantation. The assay was immunoSEQ multiplex PCR, and TCRdb's table has in-frame clones only and misses some. The sample contains 8,800 or so clones, 30% to 35% of which appear only once. The sequenced sample was alloreactive CD4+ T cells from a mixed lymphocyte reaction culture, obtained before intestinal transplant. The receptors here all came from a human patient who received an intestinal transplant. The CDR3 runs from the conserved cysteine through the conserved F or W. The D gene is left open where the match is weak. Part of the rows lack a size; the others show once, few, many or a class for expanded clones.

NA,once,TRBJ2-7,TRBV6-5,CASSYGGGNEQYF,TGTGCCAGCAGTTACGGAGGGGGCAACGAGCAGTACTTC
TRBD2,NA,TRBJ2-2,TRBV27,CASSTRTSGRLGTGELFF,TGTGCCAGCAGTACCCGGACTAGCGGGAGGTTGGGGACCGGGGAGCTGTTTTTT
NA,NA,TRBJ1-3,TRBV6-1,CASRALRDTIYF,TGTGCCAGCAGGGCGCTCCGGGACACCATATATTTT
NA,few,TRBJ2-3,TRBV5-6,CASSLGTGLVTDTQYF,TGTGCCAGCAGCTTGGGTACAGGGCTCGTCACAGATACGCAGTATTTT
TRBD2,medium-sized,TRBJ2-1,TRBV18,CASSPSASGYNEQFF,TGTGCCAGCTCACCATCGGCTAGCGGATACAATGAGCAGTTCTTC
NA,few,TRBJ2-3,TRBV5-1,CASSLDPSGAQYF,TGCGCCAGCAGCTTGGATCCCTCAGGGGCGCAGTATTTT
TRBD1,few,TRBJ2-3,TRBV6-5,CASSRTGPDTQYF,TGTGCCAGCAGTCGGACAGGGCCAGATACGCAGTATTTT
TRBD2,medium-sized,TRBJ2-7,TRBV28,CASSPKSGSGGEQYF,TGTGCCAGCAGTCCAAAAAGCGGGAGTGGGGGCGAGCAGTACTTC
TRBD1,few,TRBJ1-1,TRBV15,CATSRTGNTEAFF,TGTGCCACCAGCCGGACAGGGAACACTGAAGCTTTCTTT
NA,NA,TRBJ2-1,TRBV21-1,CASSGGQGAGNEQFF,TGTGCCAGCTCTGGGGGACAGGGGGCCGGGAATGAGCAGTTCTTC
NA,medium-sized,TRBJ1-2,TRBV2,CASMVRVGYTF,TGTGCCAGCATGGTGAGGGTCGGCTACACCTTC
NA,few,TRBJ2-2,TRBV28,CASSFFAAGGTGELFF,TGTGCCAGCAGTTTTTTCGCGGCCGGTGGCACCGGGGAGCTGTTTTTT
NA,few,TRBJ1-1,TRBV19,CASTEATYTEAFF,TGTGCCAGTACTGAAGCAACTTACACTGAAGCTTTCTTT
NA,NA,TRBJ1-5,TRBV28,CASSLWAGDQPQHF,TGTGCCAGCAGTTTATGGGCAGGGGATCAGCCCCAGCATTTT
TRBD2,NA,TRBJ2-1,TRBV11-3,CASSRRGGRFGEQFF,TGTGCCAGCAGCAGACGGGGGGGCCGCTTTGGTGAGCAGTTCTTC
TRBD1,NA,TRBJ2-3,TRBV5-4,CASSLGDRGPDTQYF,TGTGCCAGCAGCTTGGGGGACAGGGGACCAGATACGCAGTATTTT
TRBD2,few,TRBJ2-1,TRBV18,CASSPRLAGGFPYNEQFF,TGTGCCAGCTCACCAAGGCTAGCGGGGGGCTTCCCCTACAATGAGCAGTTCTTC
NA,NA,TRBJ2-1,TRBV5-6,CASTLYSEQFF,TGTGCCAGCACCCTTTACTCCGAGCAGTTCTTC
NA,NA,TRBJ2-7,TRBV6-9,CASSYAREATYEQYF,TGTGCCAGCAGTTACGCGAGGGAAGCAACCTACGAGCAGTACTTC
TRBD1,few,TRBJ1-1,TRBV5-1,CASTGGSVGTEAFF,TGCGCCAGCACAGGGGGCTCGGTCGGCACTGAAGCTTTCTTT